The source of this TCR beta chain is a study of graft-versus-host responses after intestinal transplantation. About the study: Recipients had transplants, and these were multivisceral, liver-intestinal, or isolated intestinal. All recipients got anti-thymocyte globulin induction, then tacrolimus and steroids for approximately three years.

CDR3 length: 14 amino acids. In germline, CDR1 is SSHAT, CDR2 FNYEAQ (reference sequence). As concerns this clone: Its target is not known. One junction end disagrees with the germline gene, perhaps due to a read error.

The repertoire was sequenced with immunoSEQ multiplex PCR; TCRdb's copy has only in-frame clones and lacks some. This sample has approximately 9,300 clones, with roughly 96% found just once. The study's findings and limits: The study associated peak circulating GvH clone levels with early post-transplant HvG declines.

Bone marrow taken after transplant came from the posterior iliac crest or from another site that was chosen by the physician. The chain recombines TRBV7-7 with TRBJ2-3; the match to TRBD2 covers 10 bases. Sequenced here: bone marrow, sampled roughly 540 days after intestinal transplantation. This receptor was identified in a human patient who received an intestinal transplant, so some T cells may come from the graft donor. CDR3 coding DNA: TGTGCTAGCAGCTCCGGACTAGCGGCAGATACGCAGTATTTT. Residues: CASSSGLAADTQYF.